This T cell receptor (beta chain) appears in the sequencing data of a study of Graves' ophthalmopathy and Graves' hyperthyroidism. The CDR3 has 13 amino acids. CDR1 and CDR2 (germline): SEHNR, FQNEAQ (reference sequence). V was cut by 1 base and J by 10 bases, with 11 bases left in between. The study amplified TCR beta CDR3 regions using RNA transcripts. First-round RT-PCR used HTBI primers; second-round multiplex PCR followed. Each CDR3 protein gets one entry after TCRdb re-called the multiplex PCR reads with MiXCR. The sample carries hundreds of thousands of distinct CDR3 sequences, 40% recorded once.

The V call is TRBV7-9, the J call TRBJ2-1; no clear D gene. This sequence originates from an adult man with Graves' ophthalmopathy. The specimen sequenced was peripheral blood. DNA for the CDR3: TGTGCCAGCAGCTTAGGACGAACCTACGAGCAGTTCTTC. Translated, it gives CASSLGRTYEQFF.